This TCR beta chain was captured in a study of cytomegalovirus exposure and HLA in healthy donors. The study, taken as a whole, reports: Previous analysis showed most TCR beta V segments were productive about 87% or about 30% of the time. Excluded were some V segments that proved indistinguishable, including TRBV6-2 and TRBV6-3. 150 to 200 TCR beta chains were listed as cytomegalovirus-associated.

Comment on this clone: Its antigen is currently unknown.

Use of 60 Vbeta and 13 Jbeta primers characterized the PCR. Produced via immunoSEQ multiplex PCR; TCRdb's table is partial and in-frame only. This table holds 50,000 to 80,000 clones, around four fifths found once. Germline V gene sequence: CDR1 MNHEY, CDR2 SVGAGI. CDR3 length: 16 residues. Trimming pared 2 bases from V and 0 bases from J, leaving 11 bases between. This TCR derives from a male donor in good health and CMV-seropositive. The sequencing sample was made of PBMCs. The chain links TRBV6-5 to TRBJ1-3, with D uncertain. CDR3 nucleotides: TGTGCCAGCAGTTACCATCCTCTTAGCTCTGGAAACACCATATATTTT. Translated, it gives CASSYHPLSSGNTIYF.